Listed below are T cell receptor beta chains from one sample, sequenced in a study of metastatic and nonmetastatic thyroid tumors. TCRdb re-called the PCR reads through MiXCR. Of approximately 30,000 clones in the sample, less than 4% were seen once. The sequenced sample consisted of blood. The source is a male donor with papillary thyroid cancer or a benign thyroid nodule (not recorded which). Some clones in this sample may be carry-over from other donors' samples. The CDR3 runs from the conserved cysteine through the conserved F or W. A D gene is named only where the DNA matches it firmly. Clone size is given for some rows only: seen once, a few or many times, or a class if the clone is expanded.

j_call,d_call,v_call,clone_size,cdr3_nt,cdr3_aa
TRBJ2-7,TRBD1,TRBV28,NA,TGTGCCAGCAGGGGACAGACACTCACATCCTACGAGCAGTACTTC,CASRGQTLTSYEQYF
TRBJ1-2,TRBD1,TRBV30,many,TGTGCCTGGTCCCTGACAGGGTTCTATGGCTACACCTTC,CAWSLTGFYGYTF
TRBJ2-1,NA,TRBV10-2,many,TGCGCCAGCAGTGAGGGGGGATCGGTCAATGAGCAGTTCTTC,CASSEGGSVNEQFF
TRBJ2-5,TRBD1,TRBV6-1,few,TGTGCCAGCAGTGAAGGAGACAGGGGACGTGAGACCCAGTACTTC,CASSEGDRGRETQYF
TRBJ1-2,NA,TRBV9,few,TGTGCCAGCAACAGGCAGGGGAACTATGGCTACACCTTC,CASNRQGNYGYTF
TRBJ2-7,NA,TRBV7-9,many,TGTGCCAGCAGCTCCCCCCGGACGCCCATTACCTACGAGCAGTACTTC,CASSSPRTPITYEQYF
TRBJ2-3,NA,TRBV6-6,NA,TGTGCCAGCAGTTACCGGGCAGGCCCTACCGATACGCAGTATTTT,CASSYRAGPTDTQYF
TRBJ2-7,NA,TRBV7-2,medium-sized,TGTGCCAGCAGCTTATACAGGGAGGACGAGCAGTACTTC,CASSLYREDEQYF
TRBJ2-1,NA,TRBV6-1,many,TGTGCCAGCAGTTCCAGGGACACCCCAGGAAATGAGCAGTTCTTC,CASSSRDTPGNEQFF
TRBJ2-3,NA,TRBV7-8,NA,TGTGCCAGCAGCCCCGCTGGTACAGGGAGTACAGATACGCAGTATTTT,CASSPAGTGSTDTQYF
TRBJ2-1,TRBD2,TRBV20-1,many,TGCAGTGCTAGAGAGTTAGCGGGGGGGTACAATGAGCAGTTCTTC,CSARELAGGYNEQFF
TRBJ1-2,TRBD1,TRBV12-3/TRBV12-4,few,TGTGCCAGCATCCCAGGGGGCTATCACTATGGCTACACCTTC,CASIPGGYHYGYTF
TRBJ1-5,NA,TRBV30,many,TGTGCCTTCTCCAGAGGAGATCAGCCCCAGCATTTT,CAFSRGDQPQHF
TRBJ1-5,NA,TRBV7-2,many,TGTGCCAGCAGCTTAGAGGCAGGATATAGCAATCAGCCCCAGCATTTT,CASSLEAGYSNQPQHF
TRBJ2-3,TRBD2,TRBV4-2,many,TGTGCCAGCAGCCGCCTCGGGGGGACTAGCGGCACAGATACGCAGTATTTT,CASSRLGGTSGTDTQYF
TRBJ2-2,NA,TRBV29-1,many,TGCAGCGCCTATGACGGGGAGCTGTTTTTT,CSAYDGELFF
TRBJ2-1,TRBD2,TRBV9,many,TGTGCCAGCAGCGTAGCTAGCGGGAGGGGCTATGAGCAGTTCTTC,CASSVASGRGYEQFF
TRBJ1-2,NA,TRBV7-3,medium-sized,TGTGCCAGCAGCCCCGGGAGTACCTATGGCTACACCTTC,CASSPGSTYGYTF
TRBJ2-1,NA,TRBV7-6,many,TGTGCCAGCAGCCCCGCGGCCAATGAGCAGTTCTTC,CASSPAANEQFF
TRBJ1-4,TRBD1,TRBV15,NA,TGTGCCGCCAGCGGCAGGGGGTCGCTTGGAAAACTGTTTTTT,CAASGRGSLGKLFF
TRBJ2-7,TRBD2,TRBV9,many,TGTGCCAGCAGCATAGGGACTAGCGGAGCCTACGAGCAGTACTTC,CASSIGTSGAYEQYF
TRBJ2-5,TRBD2,TRBV10-3,few,TGTGCCAGCAGTGAGGGTGTGCGGGAGGGGCTAGAGACCCAGTACTTC,CASSEGVREGLETQYF
TRBJ2-7,NA,TRBV6-9,NA,TGTGCCAGCAGTTCGGGGGCGCTTGAGCAGTACTTC,CASSSGALEQYF
TRBJ2-3,NA,TRBV2,few,TGTGCCAGCAGTCCGGTAAGCGGCCTTATCACAGATACGCAGTATTTT,CASSPVSGLITDTQYF